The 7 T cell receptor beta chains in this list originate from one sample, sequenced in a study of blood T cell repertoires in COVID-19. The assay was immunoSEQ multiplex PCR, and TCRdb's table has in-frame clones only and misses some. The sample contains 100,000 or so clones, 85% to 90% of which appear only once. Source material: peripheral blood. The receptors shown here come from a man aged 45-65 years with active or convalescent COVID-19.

The CDR3 protein is CASSGRGKETQYF. The CDR3 DNA sequence: TGCGCCAGCAGTGGTCGGGGTAAAGAGACCCAGTACTTC. J is TRBJ2-5 and V is TRBV10-1, with D perhaps matching TRBD2 (5 bases). This CDR3 is built from 13 residues. V gave up 4 bases and J gave up 3 bases, with 9 bases separating them. In germline, CDR1 is WNHNN, CDR2 SYGVQD (reference sequence).

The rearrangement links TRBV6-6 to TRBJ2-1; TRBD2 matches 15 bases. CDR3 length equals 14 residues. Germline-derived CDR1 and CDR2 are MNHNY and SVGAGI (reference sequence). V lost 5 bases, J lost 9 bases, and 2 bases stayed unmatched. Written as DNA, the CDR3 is TGTGCCAGCAGTACGGGACTAGCGGGGGGTGAGCAGTTCTTC. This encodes CASSTGLAGGEQFF.

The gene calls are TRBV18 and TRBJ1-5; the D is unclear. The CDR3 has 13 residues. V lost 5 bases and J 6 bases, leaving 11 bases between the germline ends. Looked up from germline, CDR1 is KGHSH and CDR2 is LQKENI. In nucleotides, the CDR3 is TGTGCCAGCTCATCTGGCACCAGTCAGCCCCAGCATTTT. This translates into CASSSGTSQPQHF.

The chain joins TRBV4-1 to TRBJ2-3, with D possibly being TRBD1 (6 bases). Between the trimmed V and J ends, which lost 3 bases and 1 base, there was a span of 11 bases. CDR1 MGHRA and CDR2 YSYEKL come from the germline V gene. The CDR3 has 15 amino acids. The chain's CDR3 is CASSHSGEGTDTQYF. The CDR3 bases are TGCGCCAGCAGCCACTCAGGGGAAGGCACAGATACGCAGTATTTT.

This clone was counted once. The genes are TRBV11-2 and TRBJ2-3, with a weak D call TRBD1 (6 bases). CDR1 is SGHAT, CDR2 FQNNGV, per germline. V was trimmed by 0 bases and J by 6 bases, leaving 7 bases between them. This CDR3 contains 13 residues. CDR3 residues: CASSLDQGDTQYF. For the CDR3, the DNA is TGTGCCAGCAGCTTAGACCAGGGGGATACGCAGTATTTT.

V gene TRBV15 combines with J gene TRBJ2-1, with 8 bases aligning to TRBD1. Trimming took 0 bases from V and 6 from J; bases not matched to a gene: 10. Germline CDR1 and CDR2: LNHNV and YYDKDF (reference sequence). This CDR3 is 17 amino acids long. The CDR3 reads CATSREDPGQAFNEQFF. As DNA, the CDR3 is TGTGCCACCAGCAGAGAGGACCCGGGACAGGCTTTCAATGAGCAGTTCTTC.

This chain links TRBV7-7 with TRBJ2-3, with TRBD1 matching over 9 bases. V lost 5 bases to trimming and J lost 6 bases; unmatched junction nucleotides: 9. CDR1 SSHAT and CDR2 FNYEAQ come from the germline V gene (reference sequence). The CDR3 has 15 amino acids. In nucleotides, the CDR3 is TGTGCCAGCAGCCCCTGGACAGGGGATTCGGATACGCAGTATTTT. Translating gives CASSPWTGDSDTQYF.